These 7 T cell receptor beta chains originate from one sample sequenced in a study of CD8 T cells in ankylosing spondylitis. TCRdb passed the 5' RACE reads through MiXCR, listing each CDR3 protein once. The data hold about 150,000 distinct CDR3 sequences, with 30% to 35% observed a single time. Input material: synovial fluid, either unsorted or a sorted T cell fraction (not recorded which). Every receptor here comes from a male donor with ankylosing spondylitis.

V usage is TRBV16 and J usage is TRBJ1-3; D uncertain. V was shortened by 0 bases and J by 4 bases, with 4 bases between the two germline ends. This CDR3 has 13 residues. Germline CDR1 is KGHSY and CDR2 is FQNENV. The CDR3 sequence: CASSQSGGNTIYF. The DNA for the CDR3 is TGTGCCAGCAGCCAATCTGGCGGAAACACCATATATTTT. Combining the CDR3 with reference TRBV16 and TRBJ1-3 gives the whole variable domain GEEVAQTPKHLVRGEGQKAKLYCAPIKGHSYVFWYQQVLKNEFKFLISFQNENVFDETGMPKERFSAKCLPNSPCSLEIQATKLEDSAVYFCASSQSGGNTIYFGEGSWLTVV.

This clonotype was counted many times. In DNA form, the CDR3 reads TGTGCCAGCAGTTTCCATACGAGCTCCTACGAGCAGTACTTC. Protein product: CASSFHTSSYEQYF. The V call is TRBV2, the J call TRBJ2-7; no clear D. This CDR3 has 14 amino acids. Trimming cost V 5 bases and J 0 bases, with 11 bases left between them. Germline-derived CDR1 and CDR2 are SNHLY and FYNNEI.

This chain links TRBV12-3 or TRBV12-4 with TRBJ2-1; 10 bases map to TRBD2. The length of the CDR3 is 17 residues. V gave up 3 bases and J gave up 5 bases; unmatched junction bases: 10. The CDR3: CASSFLRRAGGNNEQFF. CDR3 coding DNA: TGTGCCAGCAGTTTTCTTCGGCGAGCGGGAGGGAACAATGAGCAGTTCTTC.

V is TRBV28 and J is TRBJ1-6, with a possible D match to TRBD1 (5 bases). V lost 3 bases and J 8 bases, leaving 14 bases between the germline ends. Germline V gives CDR1 MDHEN, CDR2 SYDVKM. There are 15 residues in the CDR3. CDR3 amino acids: CASSFGGIMYSPLHF. In nucleotides, the CDR3 is TGTGCCAGCAGTTTCGGGGGGATAATGTATTCACCCCTCCACTTT.

This clonotype was picked up a small number of times. The chain carries TRBV29-1 and TRBJ1-2; a possible D gene is TRBD1 (5 bases). Trimming pared 4 bases from V and 2 bases from J, leaving 11 bases between. CDR1 and CDR2 (germline): SQVTM, ANQGSEA. CDR3 length: 13 amino acids. The CDR3 loop reads CSVVWGTNYGYTF. The CDR3 DNA reads TGCAGCGTTGTCTGGGGGACCAACTATGGCTACACCTTC. Supplemented by reference TRBV29-1 and TRBJ1-2, the full variable domain reads SAVISQKPSRDICQRGTSLTIQCQVDSQVTMMFWYRQQPGQSLTLIATANQGSEATYESGFVIDKFPISRPNLTFSTLTVSNMSPEDSSIYLCSVVWGTNYGYTFGSGTRLTVV.

Concerning this clonotype: This may come from a read error, since a much larger clone is one base off. The rearrangement links TRBV20-1 to TRBJ2-2; D remains unclear. The CDR3 is 15 amino acids. V was clipped by 0 bases and J by 5 bases, with 13 bases between them. The germline gives CDR1 DFQATT, CDR2 SNEGSKA (reference sequence). The CDR3 DNA follows: TGCAGTGCTAGAGATCCCCGACACAGTACCGGGGAGCTGTTTTTT. It is translated as CSARDPRHSTGELFF.

There are a few counts of this clonotype. The rearrangement uses TRBV12-3 or TRBV12-4 and TRBJ2-3; TRBD1 is a possible D gene (6 bases). CDR3 length: 14 amino acids. V was cut by 7 bases and J by 4 bases, with 15 bases left in between. The CDR3 DNA reads as TGTGCCAGCACCATAGGGGGAGTCGCAGATACGCAGTATTTT. Residues: CASTIGGVADTQYF.